This TCR beta chain derives from a study of regulatory dendritic cells for organ transplantation. About the research overall: LPS was added to dendritic cell cultures on day 6.

Using immunoSEQ multiplex PCR, the repertoire was profiled, and TCRdb retains in-frame clones only, with some absent. This table holds under 15,000 clones, about three fifths found once. Germline assignment: CDR1 MNHEY and CDR2 SMNVEV (reference sequence). CDR3 length: 14 residues. With 6 bases removed from V and 5 bases from J, the gap between germline ends came to 16 bases. As to this clone: Its antigen is currently unknown.

Allogeneic regulatory or mature dendritic cells were co-cultured for 5 days with CFSE-labeled sorted T cells at 1:10. The receptor's source is a human donor in good health. Sequenced material: naive CD8+ T cells from blood cultured with dendritic cells. Subset here: CD45RA+ naive T cells. The rearrangement uses TRBV27 and TRBJ1-1; D is undetermined. CDR3 coding DNA: TGTGCCAGCAGCCCCGGAGCCGGGGTAACTGAAGCTTTCTTT. Its translation is CASSPGAGVTEAFF.